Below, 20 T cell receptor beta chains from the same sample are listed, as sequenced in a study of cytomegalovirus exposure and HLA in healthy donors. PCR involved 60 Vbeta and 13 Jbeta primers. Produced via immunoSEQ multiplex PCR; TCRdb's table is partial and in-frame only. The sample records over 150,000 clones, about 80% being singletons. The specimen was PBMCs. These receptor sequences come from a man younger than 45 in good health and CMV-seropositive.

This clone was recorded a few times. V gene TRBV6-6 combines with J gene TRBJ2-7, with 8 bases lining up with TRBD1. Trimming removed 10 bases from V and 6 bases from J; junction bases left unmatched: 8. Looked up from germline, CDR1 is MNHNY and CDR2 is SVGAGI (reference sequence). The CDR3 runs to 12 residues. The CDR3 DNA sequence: TGTGCCACAGGGGGCCTGGGTGTCGAGCAGTACTTC. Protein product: CATGGLGVEQYF.

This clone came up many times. CDR3 nucleotides: TGTGCCAGCAGCTTAGGGACTAGCACAGATACGCAGTATTTT. Its protein product is CASSLGTSTDTQYF. The chain couples TRBV7-3 to TRBJ2-3; D perhaps matches TRBD2 (6 bases). From germline, CDR1 is SGHTA and CDR2 FQGTGA. The V end was cut by 2 bases, the J end by 0 bases, with 6 bases between. The CDR3 has 14 amino acids.

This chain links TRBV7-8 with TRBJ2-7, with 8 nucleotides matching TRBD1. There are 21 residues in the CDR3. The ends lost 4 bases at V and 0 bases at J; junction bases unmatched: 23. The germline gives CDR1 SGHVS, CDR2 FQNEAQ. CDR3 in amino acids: CASSSRDKTLPRGPFSYEQYF. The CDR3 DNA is TGTGCCAGCAGCTCTCGAGACAAAACGTTACCCAGGGGGCCTTTCTCCTACGAGCAGTACTTC.

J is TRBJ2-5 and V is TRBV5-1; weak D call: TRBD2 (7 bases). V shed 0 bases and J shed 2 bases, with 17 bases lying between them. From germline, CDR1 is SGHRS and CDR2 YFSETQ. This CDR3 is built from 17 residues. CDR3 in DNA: TGCGCCAGCAGCTTGGGGGGGGGCCGGACAGCTCAAGAGACCCAGTACTTC. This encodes CASSLGGGRTAQETQYF.

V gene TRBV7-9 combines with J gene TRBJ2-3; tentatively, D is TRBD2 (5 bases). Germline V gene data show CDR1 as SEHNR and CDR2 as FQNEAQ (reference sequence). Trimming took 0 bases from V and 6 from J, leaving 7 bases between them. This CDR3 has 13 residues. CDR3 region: CASSLASGDTQYF. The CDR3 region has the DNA TGTGCCAGCAGCTTAGCTTCGGGGGATACGCAGTATTTT. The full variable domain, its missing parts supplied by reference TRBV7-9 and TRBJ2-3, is DTGVSQNPRHKITKRGQNVTFRCDPISEHNRLYWYRQTLGQGPEFLTYFQNEAQLEKSRLLSDRFSAERPKGSFSTLEIQRTEQGDSAMYLCASSLASGDTQYFGPGTRLTVL.

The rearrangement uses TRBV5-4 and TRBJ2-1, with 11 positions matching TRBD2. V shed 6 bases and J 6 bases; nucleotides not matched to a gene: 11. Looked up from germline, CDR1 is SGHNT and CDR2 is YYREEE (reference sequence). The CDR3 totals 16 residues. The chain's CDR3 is CASTSETSGSFNEQFF. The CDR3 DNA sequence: TGTGCCAGCACTTCGGAAACTAGCGGGAGTTTCAATGAGCAGTTCTTC.

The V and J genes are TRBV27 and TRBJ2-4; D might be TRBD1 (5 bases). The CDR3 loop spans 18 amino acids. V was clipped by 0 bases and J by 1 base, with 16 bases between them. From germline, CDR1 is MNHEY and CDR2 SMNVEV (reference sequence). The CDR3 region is CASSLSIPGFEAKNIQYF. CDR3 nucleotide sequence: TGTGCCAGCAGTTTATCCATTCCAGGGTTTGAGGCCAAAAACATTCAGTACTTC.

CDR3 protein: CASSQRGGDTQYF. Written as DNA, the CDR3 is TGTGCCAGCAGCCAACGGGGAGGAGATACGCAGTATTTT. The chain combines TRBV16 with TRBJ2-3; TRBD2 might be the D (6 bases). Trimming removed 2 bases at V and 5 bases at J, with 8 bases between. This CDR3 comprises 13 residues. From germline, CDR1 is KGHSY and CDR2 FQNENV.

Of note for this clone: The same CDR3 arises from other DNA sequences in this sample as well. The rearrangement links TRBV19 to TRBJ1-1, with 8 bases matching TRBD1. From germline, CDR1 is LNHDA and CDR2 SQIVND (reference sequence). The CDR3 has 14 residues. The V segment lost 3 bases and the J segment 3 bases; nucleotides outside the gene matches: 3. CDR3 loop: CASSIQGADTEAFF. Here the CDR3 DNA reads TGTGCCAGTAGTATCCAGGGGGCAGACACTGAAGCTTTCTTT.

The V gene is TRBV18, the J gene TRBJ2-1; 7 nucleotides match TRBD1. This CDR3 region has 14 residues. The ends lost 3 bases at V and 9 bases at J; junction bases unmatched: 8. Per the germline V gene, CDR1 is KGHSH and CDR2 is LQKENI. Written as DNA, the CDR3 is TGTGCCAGCTCACCCGGGACAGCCGTCGGTGAGCAGTTCTTC. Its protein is CASSPGTAVGEQFF. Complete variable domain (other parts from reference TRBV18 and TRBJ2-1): NAGVMQNPRHLVRRRGQEARLRCSPMKGHSHVYWYRQLPEEGLKFMVYLQKENIIDESGMPKERFSAEFPKEGPSILRIQQVVRGDSAAYFCASSPGTAVGEQFFGPGTRLTVL.

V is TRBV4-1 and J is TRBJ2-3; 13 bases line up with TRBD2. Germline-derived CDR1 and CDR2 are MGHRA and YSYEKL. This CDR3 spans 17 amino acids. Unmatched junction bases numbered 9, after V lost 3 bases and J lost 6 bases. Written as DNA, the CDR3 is TGCGCCAGCAGCCATGAAACTAGCGGGGGGGCAAGGGATACGCAGTATTTT. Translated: CASSHETSGGARDTQYF.

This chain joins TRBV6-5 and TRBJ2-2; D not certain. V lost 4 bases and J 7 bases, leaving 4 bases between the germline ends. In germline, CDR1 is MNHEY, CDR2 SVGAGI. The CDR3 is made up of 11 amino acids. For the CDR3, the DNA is TGTGCCAGCAGTTCTAACGGGGAGCTGTTTTTT. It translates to CASSSNGELFF.

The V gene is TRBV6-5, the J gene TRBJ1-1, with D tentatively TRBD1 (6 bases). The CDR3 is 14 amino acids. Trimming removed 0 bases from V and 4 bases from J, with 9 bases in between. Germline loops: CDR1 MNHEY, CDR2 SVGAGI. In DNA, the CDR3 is TGTGCCAGCAGTTACTCGGGGGCGCCCACTGAAGCTTTCTTT. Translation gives CASSYSGAPTEAFF.

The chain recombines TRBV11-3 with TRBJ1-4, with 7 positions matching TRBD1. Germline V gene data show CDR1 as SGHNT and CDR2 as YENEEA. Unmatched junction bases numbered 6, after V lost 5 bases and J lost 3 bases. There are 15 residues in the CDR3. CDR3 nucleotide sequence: TGTGCCAGCAGCCGTAGGACAGGTGCTAATGAAAAACTGTTTTTT. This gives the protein CASSRRTGANEKLFF.

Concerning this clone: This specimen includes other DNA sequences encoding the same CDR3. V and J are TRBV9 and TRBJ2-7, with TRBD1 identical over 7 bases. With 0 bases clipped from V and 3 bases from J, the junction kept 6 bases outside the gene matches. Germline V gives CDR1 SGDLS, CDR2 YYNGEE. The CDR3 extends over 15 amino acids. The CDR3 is CASSVGPDRDYEQYF. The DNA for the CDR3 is TGTGCCAGCAGCGTAGGACCCGACAGGGACTACGAGCAGTACTTC. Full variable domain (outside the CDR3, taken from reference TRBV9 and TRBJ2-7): DSGVTQTPKHLITATGQRVTLRCSPRSGDLSVYWYQQSLDQGLQFLIQYYNGEERAKGNILERFSAQQFPDLHSELNLSSLELGDSALYFCASSVGPDRDYEQYFGPGTRLTVT.

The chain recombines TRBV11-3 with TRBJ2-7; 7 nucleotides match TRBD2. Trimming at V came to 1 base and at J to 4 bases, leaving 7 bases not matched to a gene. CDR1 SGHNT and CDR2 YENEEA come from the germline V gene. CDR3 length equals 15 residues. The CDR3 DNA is TGTGCCAGCAGCTTAGTCGTGGGCGGGGGTTACGAGCAGTACTTC. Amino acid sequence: CASSLVVGGGYEQYF. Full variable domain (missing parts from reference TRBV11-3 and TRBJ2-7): EAGVVQSPRYKIIEKKQPVAFWCNPISGHNTLYWYLQNLGQGPELLIRYENEEAVDDSQLPKDRFSAERLKGVDSTLKIQPAELGDSAVYLCASSLVVGGGYEQYFGPGTRLTVT.

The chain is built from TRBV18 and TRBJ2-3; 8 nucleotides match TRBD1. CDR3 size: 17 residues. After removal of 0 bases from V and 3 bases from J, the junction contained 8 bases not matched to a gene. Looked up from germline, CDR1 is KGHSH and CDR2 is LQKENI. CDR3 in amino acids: CASSPPRTGIFTDTQYF. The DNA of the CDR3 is TGTGCCAGCTCACCACCGCGGACAGGGATCTTTACAGATACGCAGTATTTT.

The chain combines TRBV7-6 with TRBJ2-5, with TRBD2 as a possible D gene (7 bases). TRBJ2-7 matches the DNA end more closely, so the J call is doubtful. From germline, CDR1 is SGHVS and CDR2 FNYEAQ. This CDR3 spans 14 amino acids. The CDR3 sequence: CASSLDGGRSEQYF. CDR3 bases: TGTGCCAGCAGCTTAGACGGGGGGCGCAGCGAGCAGTACTTC.

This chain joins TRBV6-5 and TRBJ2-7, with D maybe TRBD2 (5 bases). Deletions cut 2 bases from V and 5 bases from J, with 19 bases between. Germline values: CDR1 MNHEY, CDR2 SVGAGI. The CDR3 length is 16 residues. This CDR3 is CASSYVYSSEVHEQYF. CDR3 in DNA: TGTGCCAGCAGTTACGTCTATAGTAGCGAGGTCCACGAGCAGTACTTC.

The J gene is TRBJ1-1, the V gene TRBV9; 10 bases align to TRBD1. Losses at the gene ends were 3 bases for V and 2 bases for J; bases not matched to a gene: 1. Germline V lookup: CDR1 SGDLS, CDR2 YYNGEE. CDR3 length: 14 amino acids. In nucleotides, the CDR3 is TGTGCCAGCAGCGCGACAGGGGGCAACACTGAAGCTTTCTTT. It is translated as CASSATGGNTEAFF.